The 5 T cell receptor beta chains in this list originate from one sample, sequenced in a study of post-analysis software for immune sequencing data (dated by TCRdb to the mid-2010s). Libraries were made using PCR. TCRdb records Illumina HiSeq 2500 as the sequencer. To reduce PCR and sequencing biases, unique molecular identifiers were incorporated into the TCR beta cDNA libraries. TCRdb trimmed the raw reads at Q25, called clones with MiXCR and kept productive beta chains. CDR3 protein duplicates are merged, each entry listing the most common genes and DNA. The sample profile shows more than 350,000 distinct CDR3 sequences; 35% to 45% of them were found once. The ten largest clones add up to approximately 7.7% of the sample. What the study reported, not specific to this receptor: Patients showed significantly higher frequencies than controls for five TRBV segments, among them TRBV5-6, TRBV5-1 and TRBV20-1.

The antigens for these receptors are not known. Specimen: blood. These receptors all stem from a girl aged 2-10 years with multiple sclerosis.

This clonotype was observed once. CDR3 nucleotide sequence: TGTGCCAGCAGCTTTATGCCCCTCTTAGCAGCGGGCATCACAGATACGCAGTATTTT. Translating it yields CASSFMPLLAAGITDTQYF. V and J are TRBV11-2 and TRBJ2-3; D is perhaps TRBD2 (6 bases). Germline CDR1 SGHAT, CDR2 FQNNGV. This CDR3 has 19 amino acids. Trimming removed 3 bases from V and 2 bases from J, with 24 bases in between.

The chain employs TRBV5-1 and TRBJ2-1; no definite D call. The V and J ends lost 4 bases and 6 bases respectively, with 8 bases between them. The length of the CDR3 is 12 residues. Germline values: CDR1 SGHRS, CDR2 YFSETQ. DNA for the CDR3: TGCGCCAGCAGCGGAGCGTTCAATGAGCAGTTCTTC. This gives the protein CASSGAFNEQFF. The full variable domain, with the rest looked up from reference TRBV5-1 and TRBJ2-1, is KAGVTQTPRYLIKTRGQQVTLSCSPISGHRSVSWYQQTPGQGLQFLFEYFSETQRNKGNFPGRFSGRQFSNSRSEMNVSTLELGDSALYLCASSGAFNEQFFGPGTRLTVL.

The chain joins TRBV5-1 to TRBJ1-2; 7 bases agree with TRBD1. Germline CDR1 reads SGHRS; CDR2 reads YFSETQ. Losses at the gene ends were 1 base for V and 6 bases for J; bases not matched to a gene: 6. CDR3 length equals 14 residues. The CDR3 DNA reads as TGCGCCAGCAGCTTGCAGGGGGAAGGGGATGGCTACACCTTC. Protein: CASSLQGEGDGYTF.

The CDR3 sequence: CASTDLMANYGYTF. CDR3 coding DNA: TGTGCCAGCACCGACCTAATGGCCAACTATGGCTACACCTTC. The chain couples TRBV12-3 or TRBV12-4 to TRBJ1-2; D gene uncertain. The V and J ends lost 7 bases and 2 bases respectively, with 14 bases between them. The CDR3 spans 14 residues.

This clonotype was counted between two and nine times. CDR3 nucleotides: TGTGCCAGCAGTTCTCCGGGGGCAAATTCACCCCTCCACTTT. Its translation is CASSSPGANSPLHF. The rearrangement uses TRBV28 and TRBJ1-6; TRBD1 is a possible D gene (6 bases). The V and J ends lost 4 bases and 7 bases respectively, with 11 bases between them. Per germline, CDR1 MDHEN and CDR2 SYDVKM. The CDR3 loop spans 14 amino acids.